One T cell receptor beta chain is described in this entry. Its antigen remains unknown. TCRdb reanalysed the reads using MiXCR and keeps one entry per CDR3 protein. The table has around 78,000 distinct CDR3 sequences, roughly a quarter seen once. This specimen comes from a study of T cell repertoires in cytomegalovirus infection. The wider study: Newly reported HLA-C-restricted and thoroughly characterized HLA-B-restricted CMV epitopes were employed. Evidence of both CMV infection and a matching HLA type came from public TCR beta signatures.

The CDR3 has 16 amino acids. Germline CDR1 SGHVS, CDR2 FQNEAQ. V lost 5 bases and J lost 6; bases outside the gene matches: 5. Overall study results and limits: The cumulative frequency of public TCR beta families identified carriers of CMV plus the relevant HLA. Dominating the ex vivo response were TCR beta clonotypes that were CMV-specific and HLA-C-restricted.

The receptor comes from a human donor in good health (CMV status not recorded). Some clones in this sample may be carry-over from other donors' samples. This material consisted of CD8+ T cells from cultured PBMCs, taken from culture after CMV antigen stimulation. The chain uses TRBV7-8 and TRBJ2-1; TRBD2 aligns across 15 bases. The CDR3 sequence: CASSQGLAGGINEQFF. The CDR3 coding sequence is TGTGCCAGCAGCCAAGGACTAGCGGGAGGGATCAATGAGCAGTTCTTC.